A selection of T cell receptor beta chains follows, all from one sample in a study of shared clonotypes between healthy human individuals. Assay used: immunoSEQ multiplex PCR; TCRdb lists only in-frame clones, some missing. The data contain about 2.3 million clones, about 92% of them singletons. The sequencing sample was made of naive CD4+ T cells from PBMCs. The receptors stem from a man younger than 35 in good health. Some clones in this sample may be carry-over from other donors' samples. The CDR3 runs from the conserved cysteine through the conserved F or W. The D gene is left open where the match is weak. Rows give clone size only sometimes, using once, few, many, or a class for an expanded clone.

size: .
V: TRBV18
D: .
J: TRBJ2-7
DNA: TGTGCCAGCTCATTGACCCAGCTCGAGCAGTACTTC
CDR3: CASSLTQLEQYF

size: .
V: TRBV7-8
D: TRBD2
J: TRBJ2-3
DNA: TGTGCCAGCAGCCCACGGGGACTAGCGGGACCAGATACGCAGTATTTT
CDR3: CASSPRGLAGPDTQYF

size: .
V: TRBV7-6
D: .
J: TRBJ1-1
DNA: TGTGCCAGCAGCCGAGGGACGCTACTGAACACTGAAGCTTTCTTT
CDR3: CASSRGTLLNTEAFF

size: once
V: TRBV19
D: TRBD1
J: TRBJ1-2
DNA: TGTGCCAGTAATCCCTCCCGGACAGGGTATGGCTACACCTTC
CDR3: CASNPSRTGYGYTF

size: .
V: TRBV11-2
D: .
J: TRBJ1-2
DNA: TGTGCCAGCAGCTTAGACGGGACTCCCGCCCATGGCTACACCTTC
CDR3: CASSLDGTPAHGYTF

size: .
V: TRBV19
D: .
J: TRBJ1-4
DNA: TGTGCCAGTAGTATTGGCCCTGGGAGTAATGAAAAACTGTTTTTT
CDR3: CASSIGPGSNEKLFF

size: .
V: TRBV9
D: TRBD1
J: TRBJ1-2
DNA: TGTGCCAGCAGCCCAGATCATGGACAGGGGGTGGTCGGGCATGGCTACACCTTC
CDR3: CASSPDHGQGVVGHGYTF

size: .
V: TRBV7-9
D: .
J: TRBJ1-1
DNA: TGTGCCAGCAGCGTAGAGGGACTTCCGAACACTGAAGCTTTCTTT
CDR3: CASSVEGLPNTEAFF

size: .
V: TRBV5-4
D: .
J: TRBJ2-5
DNA: TGTGCCAGCAGCTTGGTAGGGGGAGTCCAAGAGACCCAGTACTTC
CDR3: CASSLVGGVQETQYF

size: .
V: TRBV7-2
D: .
J: TRBJ2-3
DNA: TGTGCCAGCAGCTTAGGATCAATGGAACTGGCCGATACGCAGTATTTT
CDR3: CASSLGSMELADTQYF

size: .
V: TRBV15
D: TRBD2
J: TRBJ2-3
DNA: TGTGCCACCAGCAGGGCGGGAGTGGGGGATACGCAGTATTTT
CDR3: CATSRAGVGDTQYF

size: .
V: TRBV4-1
D: .
J: TRBJ1-5
DNA: TGCGCCAGCAGCCAAGTTAGAAGGTCCACAGGAGCCCAGCATTTT
CDR3: CASSQVRRSTGAQHF

size: .
V: TRBV7-9
D: .
J: TRBJ1-2
DNA: TGTGCCAGCAGCTTAGAGGCGCGACCCTATGGCTACACCTTC
CDR3: CASSLEARPYGYTF

size: .
V: TRBV5-1
D: TRBD1
J: TRBJ2-1
DNA: TGCGCCAGCAGCCTGACAGGGGCCTACAATGAGCAGTTCTTC
CDR3: CASSLTGAYNEQFF

size: .
V: TRBV11-2
D: .
J: TRBJ2-1
DNA: TGTGCCAGCAGCTTAGAGGCAGGGTACAATGAGCAGTTCTTC
CDR3: CASSLEAGYNEQFF

size: .
V: TRBV7-2
D: .
J: TRBJ2-5
DNA: TGTGCCAGCAGCTTCTCCGTGAGGGAGACCCAGTACTTC
CDR3: CASSFSVRETQYF

size: .
V: TRBV7-9
D: TRBD1
J: TRBJ2-2
DNA: TGTGCCAGCAGCTTAGGACAGGGGGGAAACACCGGGGAGCTGTTTTTT
CDR3: CASSLGQGGNTGELFF

size: .
V: TRBV6-5
D: .
J: TRBJ2-5
DNA: TGTGCCAGCAGTTTCCAAGGTACCCATGTCGCGGAGACCCAGTACTTC
CDR3: CASSFQGTHVAETQYF

size: .
V: TRBV28
D: TRBD1
J: TRBJ1-1
DNA: TGTGCCAGCAGTTTGAGACAGGGGGGAGCTTTCTTT
CDR3: CASSLRQGGAFF

size: few
V: TRBV30
D: .
J: TRBJ1-5
DNA: TGTGCCTGGAGTGTAAGAGGGGCGAATGGCAATCAGCCCCAGCATTTT
CDR3: CAWSVRGANGNQPQHF

size: .
V: TRBV5-1
D: TRBD1
J: TRBJ1-4
DNA: TGCGCCAGCAGGCCCGGGACAGGGGCTGAAAAACTGTTTTTT
CDR3: CASRPGTGAEKLFF

size: once
V: TRBV9
D: .
J: TRBJ2-1
DNA: TGTGCCAGCAGCGTAGTTCAGGACACGAGTTACAATGAGCAGTTCTTC
CDR3: CASSVVQDTSYNEQFF

size: .
V: TRBV9
D: .
J: TRBJ2-6
DNA: TGTGCCAGCAGCGTACAAAGCTCTGGGGCCAACGTCCTGACTTTC
CDR3: CASSVQSSGANVLTF

size: .
V: TRBV6-5
D: TRBD1
J: TRBJ2-1
DNA: TGTGCCAGCAGCCGGACAGGGGGGGCCTACAATGAGCAGTTCTTC
CDR3: CASSRTGGAYNEQFF

size: .
V: TRBV28
D: .
J: TRBJ2-7
DNA: TGTGCCAGCACTTCCCCTTGGGGGGGGCCTTTTGAGCAGTACTTC
CDR3: CASTSPWGGPFEQYF